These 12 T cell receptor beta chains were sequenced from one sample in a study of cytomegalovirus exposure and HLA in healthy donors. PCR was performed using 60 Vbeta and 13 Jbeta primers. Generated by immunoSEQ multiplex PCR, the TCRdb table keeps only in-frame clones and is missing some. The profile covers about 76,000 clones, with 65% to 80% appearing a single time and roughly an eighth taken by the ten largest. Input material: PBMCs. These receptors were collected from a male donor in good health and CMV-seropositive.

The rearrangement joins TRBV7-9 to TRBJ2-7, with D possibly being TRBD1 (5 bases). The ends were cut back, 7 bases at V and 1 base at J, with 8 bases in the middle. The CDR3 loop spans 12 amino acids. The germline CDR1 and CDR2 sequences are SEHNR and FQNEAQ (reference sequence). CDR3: CASIGVSYEQYF. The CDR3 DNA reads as TGTGCCAGCATAGGGGTATCCTACGAGCAGTACTTC.

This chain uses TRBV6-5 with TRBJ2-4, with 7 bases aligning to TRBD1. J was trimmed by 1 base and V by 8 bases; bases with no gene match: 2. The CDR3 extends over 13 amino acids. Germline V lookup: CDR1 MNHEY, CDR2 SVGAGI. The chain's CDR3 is CASEDRAKNIQYF. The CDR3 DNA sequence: TGTGCCAGCGAGGACAGGGCCAAAAACATTCAGTACTTC.

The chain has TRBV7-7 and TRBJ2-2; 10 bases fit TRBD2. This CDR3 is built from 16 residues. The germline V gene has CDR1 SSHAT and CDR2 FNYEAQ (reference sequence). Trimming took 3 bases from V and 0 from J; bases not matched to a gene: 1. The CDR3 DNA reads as TGTGCCAGCAGCTTTAGCGGGGGGACGAACACCGGGGAGCTGTTTTTT. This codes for CASSFSGGTNTGELFF.

The CDR3 sequence: CASTELSGNGYTF. The CDR3 coding sequence is TGTGCCAGCACCGAACTCTCGGGGAATGGCTACACCTTC. V and J are TRBV6-5 and TRBJ1-2; D unresolved. CDR1 MNHEY and CDR2 SVGAGI come from the germline V gene. Trimming removed 7 bases from V and 6 bases from J, with 15 bases in between. This CDR3 comprises 13 residues.

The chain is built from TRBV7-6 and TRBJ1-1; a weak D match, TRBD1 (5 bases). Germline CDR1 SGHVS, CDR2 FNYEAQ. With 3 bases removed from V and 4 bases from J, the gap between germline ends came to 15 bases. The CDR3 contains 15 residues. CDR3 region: CASSLEQAAFTEAFF. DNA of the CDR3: TGTGCCAGCAGCTTGGAACAGGCGGCTTTCACTGAAGCTTTCTTT.

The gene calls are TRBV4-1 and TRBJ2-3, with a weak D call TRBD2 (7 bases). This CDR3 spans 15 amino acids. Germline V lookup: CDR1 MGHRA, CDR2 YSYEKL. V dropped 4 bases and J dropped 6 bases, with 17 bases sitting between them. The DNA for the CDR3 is TGCGCCAGCAGCCCGAGAGGGGGGGGGTCGGATACGCAGTATTTT. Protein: CASSPRGGGSDTQYF.

CDR3 loop: CASSYGGPNTEAFF. The CDR3, as DNA: TGTGCCAGCAGTTATGGAGGGCCGAACACTGAAGCTTTCTTT. V is TRBV6-5 and J is TRBJ1-1; no definite D call. The V end was cut by 3 bases, the J end by 1 base, with 9 bases between. CDR1 MNHEY and CDR2 SVGAGI come from the germline V gene. The CDR3 has 14 residues.

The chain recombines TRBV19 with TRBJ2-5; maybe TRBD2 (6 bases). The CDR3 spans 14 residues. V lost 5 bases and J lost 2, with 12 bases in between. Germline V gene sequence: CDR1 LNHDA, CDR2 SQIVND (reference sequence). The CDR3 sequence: CASSSAAGQETQYF. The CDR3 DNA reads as TGTGCCAGTAGTTCTGCCGCGGGGCAAGAGACCCAGTACTTC. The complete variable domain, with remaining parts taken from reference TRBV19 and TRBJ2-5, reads DGGITQSPKYLFRKEGQNVTLSCEQNLNHDAMYWYRQDPGQGLRLIYYSQIVNDFQKGDIAEGYSVSREKKESFPLTVTSAQKNPTAFYLCASSSAAGQETQYFGPGTRLLVL.

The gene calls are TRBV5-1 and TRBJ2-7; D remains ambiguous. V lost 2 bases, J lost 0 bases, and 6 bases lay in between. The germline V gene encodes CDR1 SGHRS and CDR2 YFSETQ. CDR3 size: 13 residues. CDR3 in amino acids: CASSFPNSYEQYF. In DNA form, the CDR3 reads TGCGCCAGCAGCTTCCCCAACTCCTACGAGCAGTACTTC.

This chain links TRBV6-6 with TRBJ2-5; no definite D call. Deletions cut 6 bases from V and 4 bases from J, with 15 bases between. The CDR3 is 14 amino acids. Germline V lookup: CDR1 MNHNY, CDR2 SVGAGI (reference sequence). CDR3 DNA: TGTGCCAGCAGCCGCGTCGAGGTCGGAGAGACCCAGTACTTC. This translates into CASSRVEVGETQYF.

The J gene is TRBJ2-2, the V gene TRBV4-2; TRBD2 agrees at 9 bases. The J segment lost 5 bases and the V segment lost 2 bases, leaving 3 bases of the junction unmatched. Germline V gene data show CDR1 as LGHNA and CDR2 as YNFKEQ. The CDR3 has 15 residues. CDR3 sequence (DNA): TGTGCCAGCAGCCAATCGGCGGGGGGGACCGGGGAGCTGTTTTTT. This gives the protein CASSQSAGGTGELFF.

The CDR3: CASSIVRVTATGTGELFF. CDR3 in DNA: TGTGCCAGTAGTATAGTTCGGGTAACAGCCACGGGAACCGGGGAGCTGTTTTTT. The chain uses TRBV19 and TRBJ2-2; perhaps TRBD2 as D (5 bases). The V and J ends lost 1 base and 5 bases respectively, with 20 bases between them. The CDR3 is 18 residues long. In germline, CDR1 is LNHDA, CDR2 SQIVND (reference sequence).